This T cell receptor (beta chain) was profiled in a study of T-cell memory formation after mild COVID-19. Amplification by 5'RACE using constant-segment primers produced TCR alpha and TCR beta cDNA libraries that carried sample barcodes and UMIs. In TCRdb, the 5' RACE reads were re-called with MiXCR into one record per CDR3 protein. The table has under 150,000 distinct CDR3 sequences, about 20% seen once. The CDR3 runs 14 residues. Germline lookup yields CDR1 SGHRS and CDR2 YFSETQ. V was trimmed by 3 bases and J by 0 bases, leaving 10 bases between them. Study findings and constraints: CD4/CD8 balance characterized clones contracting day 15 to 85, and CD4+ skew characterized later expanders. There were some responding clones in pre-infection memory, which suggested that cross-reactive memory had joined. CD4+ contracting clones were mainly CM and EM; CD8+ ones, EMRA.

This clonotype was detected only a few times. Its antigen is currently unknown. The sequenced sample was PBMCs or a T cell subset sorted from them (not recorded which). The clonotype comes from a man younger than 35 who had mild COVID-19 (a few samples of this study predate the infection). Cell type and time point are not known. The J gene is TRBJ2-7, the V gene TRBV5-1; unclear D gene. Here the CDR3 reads CASSSPGSSYEQYF. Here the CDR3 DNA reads TGCGCCAGCAGCTCACCGGGTTCCTCCTACGAGCAGTACTTC.